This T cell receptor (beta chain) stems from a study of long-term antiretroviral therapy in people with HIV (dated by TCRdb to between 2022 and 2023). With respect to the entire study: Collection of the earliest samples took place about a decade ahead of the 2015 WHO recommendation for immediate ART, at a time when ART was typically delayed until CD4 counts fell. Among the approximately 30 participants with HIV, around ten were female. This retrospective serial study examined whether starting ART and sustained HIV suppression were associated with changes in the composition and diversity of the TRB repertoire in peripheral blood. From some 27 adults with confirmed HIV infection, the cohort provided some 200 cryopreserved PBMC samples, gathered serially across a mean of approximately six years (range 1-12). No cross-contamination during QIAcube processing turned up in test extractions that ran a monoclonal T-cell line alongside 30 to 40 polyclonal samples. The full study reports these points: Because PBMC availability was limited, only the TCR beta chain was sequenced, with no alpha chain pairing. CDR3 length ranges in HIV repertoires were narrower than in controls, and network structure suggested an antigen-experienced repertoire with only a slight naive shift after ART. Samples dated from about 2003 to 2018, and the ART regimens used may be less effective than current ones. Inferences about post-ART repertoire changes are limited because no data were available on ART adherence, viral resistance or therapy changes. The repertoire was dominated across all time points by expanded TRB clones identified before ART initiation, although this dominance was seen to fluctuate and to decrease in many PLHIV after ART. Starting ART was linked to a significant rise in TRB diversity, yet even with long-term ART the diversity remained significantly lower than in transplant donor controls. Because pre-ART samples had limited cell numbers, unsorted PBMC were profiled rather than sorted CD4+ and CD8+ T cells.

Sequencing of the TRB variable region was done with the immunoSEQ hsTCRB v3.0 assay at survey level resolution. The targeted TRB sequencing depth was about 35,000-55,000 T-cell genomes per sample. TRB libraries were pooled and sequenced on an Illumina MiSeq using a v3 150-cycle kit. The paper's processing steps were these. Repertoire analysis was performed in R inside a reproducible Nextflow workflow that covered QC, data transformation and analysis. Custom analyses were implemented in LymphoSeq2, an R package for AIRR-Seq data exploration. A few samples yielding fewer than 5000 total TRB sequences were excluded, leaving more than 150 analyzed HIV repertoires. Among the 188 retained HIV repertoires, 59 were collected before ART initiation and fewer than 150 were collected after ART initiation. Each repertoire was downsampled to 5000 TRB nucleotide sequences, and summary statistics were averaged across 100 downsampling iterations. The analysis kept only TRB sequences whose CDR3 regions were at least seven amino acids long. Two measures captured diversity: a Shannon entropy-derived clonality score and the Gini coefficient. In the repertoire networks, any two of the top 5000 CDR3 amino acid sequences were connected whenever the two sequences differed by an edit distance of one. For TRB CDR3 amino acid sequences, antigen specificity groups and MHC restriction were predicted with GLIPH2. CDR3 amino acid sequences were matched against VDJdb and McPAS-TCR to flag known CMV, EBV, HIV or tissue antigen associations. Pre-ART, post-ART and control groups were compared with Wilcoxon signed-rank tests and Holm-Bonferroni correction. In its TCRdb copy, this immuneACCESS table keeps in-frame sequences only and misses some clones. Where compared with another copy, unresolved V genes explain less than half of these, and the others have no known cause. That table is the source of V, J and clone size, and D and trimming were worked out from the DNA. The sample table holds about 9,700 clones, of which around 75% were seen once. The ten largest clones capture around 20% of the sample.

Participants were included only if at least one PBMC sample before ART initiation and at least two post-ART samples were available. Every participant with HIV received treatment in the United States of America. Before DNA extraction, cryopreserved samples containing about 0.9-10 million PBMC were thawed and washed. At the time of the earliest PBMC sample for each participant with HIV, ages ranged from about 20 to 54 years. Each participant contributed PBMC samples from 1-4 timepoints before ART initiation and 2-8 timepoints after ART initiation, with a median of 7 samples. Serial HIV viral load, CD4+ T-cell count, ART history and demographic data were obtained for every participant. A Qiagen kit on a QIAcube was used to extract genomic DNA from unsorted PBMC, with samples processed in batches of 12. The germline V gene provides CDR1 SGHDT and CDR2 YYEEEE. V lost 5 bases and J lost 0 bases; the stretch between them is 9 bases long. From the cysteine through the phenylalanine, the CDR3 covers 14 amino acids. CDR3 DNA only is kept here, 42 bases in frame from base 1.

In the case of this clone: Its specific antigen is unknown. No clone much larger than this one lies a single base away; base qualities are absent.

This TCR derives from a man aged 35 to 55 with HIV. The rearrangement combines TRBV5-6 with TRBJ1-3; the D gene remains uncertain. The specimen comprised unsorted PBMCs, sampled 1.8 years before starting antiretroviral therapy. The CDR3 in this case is CASRATHSGNTIYF. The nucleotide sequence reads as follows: TGTGCCAGCAGGGCGACCCACTCTGGAAACACCATATATTTT.